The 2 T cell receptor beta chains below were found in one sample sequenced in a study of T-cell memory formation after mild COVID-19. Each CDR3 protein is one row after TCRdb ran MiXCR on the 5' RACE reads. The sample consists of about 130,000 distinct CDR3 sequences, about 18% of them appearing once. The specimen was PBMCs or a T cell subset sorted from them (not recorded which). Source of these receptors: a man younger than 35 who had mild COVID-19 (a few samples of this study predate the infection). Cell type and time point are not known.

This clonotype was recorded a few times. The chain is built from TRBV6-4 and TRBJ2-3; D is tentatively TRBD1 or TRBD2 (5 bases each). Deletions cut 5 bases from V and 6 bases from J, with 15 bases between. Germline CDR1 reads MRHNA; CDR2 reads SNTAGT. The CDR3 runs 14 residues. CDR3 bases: TGTGCCAGCAGTTGGCGCCTCCGGGACGATACGCAGTATTTT. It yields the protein CASSWRLRDDTQYF.

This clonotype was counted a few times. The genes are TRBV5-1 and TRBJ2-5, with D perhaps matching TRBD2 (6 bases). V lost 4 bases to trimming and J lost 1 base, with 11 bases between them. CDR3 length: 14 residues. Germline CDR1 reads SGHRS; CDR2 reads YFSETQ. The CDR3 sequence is CASSGTHPQETQYF. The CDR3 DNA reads TGCGCCAGCAGCGGGACTCATCCCCAAGAGACCCAGTACTTC.